These 30 T cell receptor beta chains originate from one sample sequenced in a study of memory CD4+ T cells and cytomegalovirus serostatus. Single viable CD3+CD4+CD8-CD45RO+ cells were sorted as the memory CD4+ T cells. Repertoires were generated with immunoSEQ multiplex PCR, while TCRdb's copy carries only in-frame clones and drops some. Counted here are 40,000 to 55,000 clones, about 73% occurring once; the ten biggest clones make up 0.67%. The sequenced material came from memory CD4+ T cells from blood. The receptor source for this set is an adult in good health and CMV-seronegative.

CDR3 loop: CSVTGLARTNEQFF. The CDR3 coding sequence is TGCAGCGTGACAGGGTTAGCGAGGACCAATGAGCAGTTCTTC. V gene TRBV29-1 combines with J gene TRBJ2-1; 7 nucleotides match TRBD1. V gave up 6 bases and J gave up 6 bases; unmatched junction bases: 11. Germline V CDR1 and CDR2: SQVTM, ANQGSEA. This CDR3 region has 14 residues.

The rearrangement joins TRBV18 to TRBJ2-1, with a weak D call TRBD2 (5 bases). The CDR3 length is 16 residues. Trimming cost V 3 bases and J 8 bases, with 20 bases left between them. Germline V gives CDR1 KGHSH, CDR2 LQKENI. The CDR3 DNA follows: TGTGCCAGCTCACCCGGGGATCTACAAGCGCGCGATGAGCAGTTCTTC. Its translation is CASSPGDLQARDEQFF.

The chain combines TRBV9 with TRBJ2-5; TRBD2 agrees at 7 bases. This CDR3 is built from 14 residues. Germline V gene sequence: CDR1 SGDLS, CDR2 YYNGEE. Trimming cost V 0 bases and J 4 bases; bases outside gene matches: 3. The CDR3 DNA is TGTGCCAGCAGCGTAGAAACTAGCGCAGAGACCCAGTACTTC. Its protein is CASSVETSAETQYF.

This sequence joins TRBV14 and TRBJ2-1; 7 bases line up with TRBD2. The CDR3 length is 12 residues. Per the germline V gene, CDR1 is SGHDN and CDR2 is FVKESK. J was trimmed by 7 bases and V by 8 bases; bases with no gene match: 5. CDR3 loop: CASAYGGNEQFF. In DNA, the CDR3 is TGTGCCAGCGCCTACGGGGGGAATGAGCAGTTCTTC.

J is TRBJ2-7 and V is TRBV15; the D gene is possibly TRBD2 (6 bases). Deletions cut 7 bases from V and 0 bases from J, with 13 bases between. The germline V gene has CDR1 LNHNV and CDR2 YYDKDF (reference sequence). The CDR3 length is 14 residues. CDR3 in DNA: TGTGCCACCACCGCCGTGGGGGGCTCCTACGAGCAGTACTTC. It encodes CATTAVGGSYEQYF. Drawing the rest from reference TRBV15 and TRBJ2-7, the complete variable domain is DAMVIQNPRYQVTQFGKPVTLSCSQTLNHNVMYWYQQKSSQAPKLLFHYYDKDFNNEADTPDNFQSRRPNTSFCFLDIRSPGLGDTAMYLCATTAVGGSYEQYFGPGTRLTVT.

This sequence joins TRBV28 and TRBJ2-2, with a tentative D call TRBD2 (6 bases). The CDR3 contains 15 residues. Looked up from germline, CDR1 is MDHEN and CDR2 is SYDVKM. Trimming took 4 bases from V and 5 from J, leaving 14 bases between them. This CDR3 reads CASSSTGTSTGELFF. DNA for the CDR3: TGTGCCAGCAGTTCTACCGGGACTTCAACCGGGGAGCTGTTTTTT.

This sequence joins TRBV6-1 and TRBJ2-1; 8 nucleotides match TRBD2. Unmatched junction bases numbered 5, after V lost 5 bases and J lost 2 bases. The CDR3 is 15 residues long. Germline CDR1 MNHNS, CDR2 SASEGT. The CDR3 protein is CASSLPGLAYNEQFF. As DNA, the CDR3 is TGTGCCAGCAGTTTACCGGGACTAGCCTACAATGAGCAGTTCTTC.

This chain connects TRBV2 to TRBJ2-2; D is ambiguous. There are 12 residues in the CDR3. Trimming removed 6 bases from V and 6 bases from J, with 8 bases in between. Germline CDR1 reads SNHLY; CDR2 reads FYNNEI. The CDR3 DNA follows: TGTGCCAGCAGGCCCCGGGCCGGGGAGCTGTTTTTT. Amino acid sequence: CASRPRAGELFF.

The rearrangement uses TRBV4-2 and TRBJ1-3; 7 bases line up with TRBD1. Germline CDR1 and CDR2: LGHNA and YNFKEQ. This CDR3 comprises 17 residues. V gave up 0 bases and J gave up 0 bases; unmatched junction bases: 5. CDR3 bases: TGTGCCAGCAGCCAAGACCCGGGACAGAACTCTGGAAACACCATATATTTT. Translating it yields CASSQDPGQNSGNTIYF.

The chain has TRBV10-1 and TRBJ2-6; no definite D call. The CDR3 extends over 15 amino acids. Looked up from germline, CDR1 is WNHNN and CDR2 is SYGVQD (reference sequence). V lost 2 bases, J lost 6 bases, and 11 bases lay in between. For the CDR3, the DNA is TGCGCCAGCAGTGAGGGCGGCCCGAAGGCCAACGTCCTGACTTTC. Its translation: CASSEGGPKANVLTF.

This clone was picked up a small number of times. The V call is TRBV6-5, the J call TRBJ2-3; D may be TRBD1 (6 bases). V dropped 5 bases and J dropped 4 bases, with 16 bases sitting between them. CDR1 is MNHEY, CDR2 SVGAGI, per germline. CDR3 length: 15 amino acids. DNA for the CDR3: TGTGCCAGCAGTAACAACAGGGCATACGCAGATACGCAGTATTTT. Protein product: CASSNNRAYADTQYF.

The rearrangement uses TRBV27 and TRBJ2-2; D ambiguous. This CDR3 spans 14 amino acids. CDR1 and CDR2 from the germline V gene are MNHEY and SMNVEV (reference sequence). V was pared by 5 bases and J by 6 bases, with 13 bases between. The CDR3, as DNA: TGTGCCAGCAGTCACCACTTGGGTCCCGGGGAGCTGTTTTTT. This translates into CASSHHLGPGELFF.

The chain combines TRBV29-1 with TRBJ2-7; 8 bases line up with TRBD2. This CDR3 contains 13 residues. Trimming took 7 bases from V and 0 from J; bases not matched to a gene: 5. From germline, CDR1 is SQVTM and CDR2 ANQGSEA. The CDR3, as DNA: TGCAGCGCGGGAGGGGGGTTCTCCTACGAGCAGTACTTC. The encoded protein is CSAGGGFSYEQYF.

This chain joins TRBV10-3 and TRBJ2-7; TRBD1 matches 12 bases. Germline V gene sequence: CDR1 ENHRY, CDR2 SYGVKD. CDR3 length: 15 residues. Germline trimming cut 0 bases from V and 9 bases from J; bases unmatched to any gene: 6. CDR3 sequence reads: CAISESRDRGRGQYF. CDR3 nucleotides: TGTGCCATCAGTGAGTCGCGGGACAGGGGGCGCGGGCAGTACTTC.

The rearrangement links TRBV5-6 to TRBJ2-2, with 8 nucleotides matching TRBD1. V gave up 0 bases and J gave up 6 bases; unmatched junction bases: 4. This CDR3 is built from 15 residues. The germline CDR1 and CDR2 sequences are SGHDT and YYEEEE. The CDR3 loop reads CASSLGQGSAGELFF. CDR3 bases: TGTGCCAGCAGCTTGGGACAGGGGTCGGCCGGGGAGCTGTTTTTT. Full variable domain (outside the CDR3, taken from reference TRBV5-6 and TRBJ2-2): DAGVTQSPTHLIKTRGQQVTLRCSPKSGHDTVSWYQQALGQGPQFIFQYYEEEERQRGNFPDRFSGHQFPNYSSELNVNALLLGDSALYLCASSLGQGSAGELFFGEGSRLTVL.

The rearrangement links TRBV28 to TRBJ2-7; TRBD1 matches at 12 bases. With V trimmed by 6 bases and J by 5 bases, 8 bases remained unmatched. Per germline, CDR1 MDHEN and CDR2 SYDVKM. This CDR3 has 15 residues. This CDR3 reads CASRSSGTGGDEQYF. The DNA of the CDR3 is TGTGCCAGCAGGAGTTCCGGGACAGGGGGCGACGAGCAGTACTTC.

V is TRBV5-1 and J is TRBJ1-3; D remains ambiguous. Between the trimmed V and J ends, which lost 0 bases and 0 bases, there was a span of 13 bases. In germline, CDR1 is SGHRS, CDR2 YFSETQ. The CDR3 extends over 17 amino acids. CDR3 sequence: CASSLGTTVLSGNTIYF. In DNA, the CDR3 is TGCGCCAGCAGCTTGGGGACCACGGTACTCTCTGGAAACACCATATATTTT.

In this sample, this clone is medium-sized. The chain joins TRBV2 to TRBJ2-7; D ambiguous. CDR1 and CDR2 from the germline V gene are SNHLY and FYNNEI. CDR3 length: 13 amino acids. V was trimmed by 7 bases and J by 0 bases, leaving 10 bases between them. In DNA, the CDR3 is TGTGCCAGCAATGACATCTTCTCCTACGAGCAGTACTTC. Amino acid sequence: CASNDIFSYEQYF. The entire variable domain, with the rest obtained from reference TRBV2 and TRBJ2-7, is as follows: EPEVTQTPSHQVTQMGQEVILRCVPISNHLYFYWYRQILGQKVEFLVSFYNNEISEKSEIFDDQFSVERPDGSNFTLKIRSTKLEDSAMYFCASNDIFSYEQYFGPGTRLTVT.

The rearrangement joins TRBV28 to TRBJ2-7; 8 positions match TRBD2. The ends lost 7 bases at V and 2 bases at J; junction bases unmatched: 10. The CDR3 totals 15 residues. The germline gives CDR1 MDHEN, CDR2 SYDVKM. The CDR3 region is CASTNPRGAAYEQYF. CDR3 nucleotide sequence: TGTGCCAGCACTAACCCGCGGGGGGCAGCCTACGAGCAGTACTTC.

This chain connects TRBV2 to TRBJ2-7; the D is unclear. V was pared by 7 bases and J by 4 bases, with 14 bases between. The germline gives CDR1 SNHLY, CDR2 FYNNEI. The length of the CDR3 is 13 residues. The CDR3 is CASTLQGRYEQYF. For the CDR3, the DNA is TGTGCCAGCACCCTTCAAGGACGGTACGAGCAGTACTTC.

The chain has TRBV19 and TRBJ2-2; the D is unclear. CDR1 and CDR2 from the germline V gene are LNHDA and SQIVND (reference sequence). V was trimmed by 3 bases and J by 5 bases, leaving 16 bases between them. This CDR3 has 16 residues. The CDR3 DNA is TGTGCCAGTAGTATCGGAATAGGGCCCAGTACCGGGGAGCTGTTTTTT. It is translated as CASSIGIGPSTGELFF. Using reference TRBV19 and TRBJ2-2 for the parts outside the CDR3, the full variable domain is DGGITQSPKYLFRKEGQNVTLSCEQNLNHDAMYWYRQDPGQGLRLIYYSQIVNDFQKGDIAEGYSVSREKKESFPLTVTSAQKNPTAFYLCASSIGIGPSTGELFFGEGSRLTVL.

This sequence joins TRBV19 and TRBJ2-5, with D possibly TRBD1 on 6 matching bases. This CDR3 has 13 amino acids. Trimming removed 6 bases from V and 4 bases from J, with 12 bases in between. Germline values: CDR1 LNHDA, CDR2 SQIVND (reference sequence). For the CDR3, the DNA is TGTGCCAGTAGCCTAGGGGGACGAGAGACCCAGTACTTC. Its protein product is CASSLGGRETQYF.

The CDR3 is CASRRQGEISEAFF. The CDR3 DNA follows: TGTGCCAGCAGGAGACAGGGGGAAATATCTGAAGCTTTCTTT. The chain joins TRBV5-4 to TRBJ1-1; TRBD1 agrees at 9 bases. Losses at the gene ends were 5 bases for V and 6 bases for J; bases not matched to a gene: 8. The CDR3 has 14 amino acids. The germline V gene has CDR1 SGHNT and CDR2 YYREEE (reference sequence).

This clone has only a few counts. The chain carries TRBV5-1 and TRBJ2-4; 8 bases fit TRBD2. Per germline, CDR1 SGHRS and CDR2 YFSETQ. The V gene end was trimmed by 1 base and the J gene end by 4 bases; junction bases not matched to a gene: 10. CDR3 length equals 17 residues. Written as DNA, the CDR3 is TGCGCCAGCAGCTTGTTTACAGCGGGAGTTAATAAAAACATTCAGTACTTC. Amino acids: CASSLFTAGVNKNIQYF.

The chain has TRBV28 and TRBJ2-7; 9 bases align to TRBD1. Germline CDR1 MDHEN, CDR2 SYDVKM. V dropped 8 bases and J dropped 4; count of bases not matched to a gene: 12. This CDR3 has 15 amino acids. CDR3 sequence reads: CASWDPTGGRYEQYF. Here the CDR3 DNA reads TGTGCCAGCTGGGATCCGACAGGGGGTCGGTACGAGCAGTACTTC.

The chain is built from TRBV11-3 and TRBJ2-1; 10 positions agree with TRBD2. The V gene end was trimmed by 1 base and the J gene end by 4 bases; junction bases not matched to a gene: 4. This CDR3 spans 16 amino acids. Germline values: CDR1 SGHNT, CDR2 YENEEA. The CDR3 DNA is TGTGCCAGCAGCTTAGGGATGACTAGCGGGTACAATGAGCAGTTCTTC. It translates to CASSLGMTSGYNEQFF.

V usage is TRBV19 and J usage is TRBJ2-7; TRBD2 aligns across 7 bases. CDR1 is LNHDA and CDR2 is SQIVND in the germline V gene (reference sequence). Trimming at V came to 3 bases and at J to 2 bases, leaving 10 bases not matched to a gene. The CDR3 is 16 amino acids. The DNA for the CDR3 is TGTGCCAGTAGTATTCCCGGCGGGAGTACCCCCTACGAGCAGTACTTC. It codes for CASSIPGGSTPYEQYF. Together with reference TRBV19 and TRBJ2-7, the CDR3 gives the full variable domain: DGGITQSPKYLFRKEGQNVTLSCEQNLNHDAMYWYRQDPGQGLRLIYYSQIVNDFQKGDIAEGYSVSREKKESFPLTVTSAQKNPTAFYLCASSIPGGSTPYEQYFGPGTRLTVT.

V usage is TRBV6-1 and J usage is TRBJ1-3, with D perhaps matching TRBD1 (5 bases). This CDR3 is built from 14 residues. Germline loops: CDR1 MNHNS, CDR2 SASEGT. V dropped 8 bases and J dropped 2 bases, with 13 bases sitting between them. The CDR3, as DNA: TGTGCCAGCGCCCCTAAAGGGGCTGGAAACACCATATATTTT. It yields the protein CASAPKGAGNTIYF.

V and J are TRBV7-9 and TRBJ2-2, with 11 bases that match TRBD2. Trimming cost V 5 bases and J 2 bases; bases outside gene matches: 7. Germline values: CDR1 SEHNR, CDR2 FQNEAQ (reference sequence). The CDR3 contains 17 residues. The CDR3 DNA sequence: TGTGCCAGCAGCCACCCCGGGACTAGCGGTAACACCGGGGAGCTGTTTTTT. Its protein is CASSHPGTSGNTGELFF.

J is TRBJ2-5 and V is TRBV6-5; 9 bases map to TRBD2. The CDR3 runs to 15 residues. V lost 4 bases, J lost 6 bases, and 9 bases stayed unmatched. Germline V CDR1 and CDR2: MNHEY, SVGAGI. The CDR3 region is CASSLRGRAEKTQYF. The CDR3 DNA reads TGTGCCAGCAGTTTGCGCGGGAGGGCCGAGAAGACCCAGTACTTC.